These 25 T cell receptor beta chains originate from one sample sequenced in a study of Ad26.COV2.S vaccination and SARS-CoV-2 variants. The treatment was: roughly 19 received Ad26.COV2.S at low or high dose, single or two shots; about 5 received placebo; per-sample allocation not given. Collection of the samples took place on day 63 after the first injection of vaccine or placebo. Sequenced by immunoSEQ multiplex PCR; TCRdb stores in-frame clones only, minus some. The sample has some 640,000 clones; more than 70% are singletons. This specimen consisted of peripheral blood, obtained in a trial of Ad26.COV2.S vaccine versus placebo. All receptors come from a person aged 18-60 years who received the Ad26.COV2.S COVID-19 vaccine or a placebo.

The rearrangement uses TRBV6-5 and TRBJ1-2; D is perhaps TRBD1 (5 bases). CDR3 length: 13 amino acids. Germline values: CDR1 MNHEY, CDR2 SVGAGI. V lost 6 bases and J 5 bases, leaving 13 bases between the germline ends. This chain's CDR3 is CASSPWGSYGYTF. CDR3 DNA sequence: TGTGCCAGCAGCCCATGGGGCTCGTATGGCTACACCTTC.

The rearrangement links TRBV5-6 to TRBJ2-3; D uncertain. This CDR3 is built from 16 residues. V lost 0 bases and J 0 bases, leaving 11 bases between the germline ends. The germline gives CDR1 SGHDT, CDR2 YYEEEE. CDR3 DNA: TGTGCCAGCAGCTTGGTGGGCGGCTCTAGCACAGATACGCAGTATTTT. The encoded protein is CASSLVGGSSTDTQYF.

The rearrangement links TRBV24-1 to TRBJ2-1, with 7 bases matching TRBD1. Trimming at V came to 3 bases and at J to 0 bases, leaving 4 bases not matched to a gene. The length of the CDR3 is 16 residues. CDR1 is KGHDR and CDR2 is SFDVKD in the germline V gene. CDR3 loop: CATSDANRGSYNEQFF. The DNA of the CDR3 is TGTGCCACCAGTGATGCTAACAGGGGCTCCTACAATGAGCAGTTCTTC.

The rearrangement uses TRBV6-6 and TRBJ2-1; perhaps TRBD2 as D (5 bases). Trimming left V 3 bases short and J 1 base short, with 10 bases between. This CDR3 contains 15 residues. Germline V lookup: CDR1 MNHNY, CDR2 SVGAGI (reference sequence). DNA for the CDR3: TGTGCCAGCAGTTATTCCCGGGGATCCTACAATGAGCAGTTCTTC. This translates into CASSYSRGSYNEQFF.

This chain connects TRBV9 to TRBJ1-6, with no clear D. Germline values: CDR1 SGDLS, CDR2 YYNGEE. CDR3 length: 13 residues. V was shortened by 0 bases and J by 9 bases, with 7 bases between the two germline ends. CDR3 region: CASSVDRSSPLHF. The CDR3 bases are TGTGCCAGCAGCGTAGATAGGAGTTCACCCCTCCACTTT.

This clone was seen once. The chain combines TRBV24-1 with TRBJ1-2; 7 positions match TRBD1. Germline lookup yields CDR1 KGHDR and CDR2 SFDVKD. J gave up 5 bases and V 3 bases, and 5 bases lay outside the gene matches. The CDR3 spans 14 residues. DNA for the CDR3: TGTGCCACCAGTGATCCTAGGGGGCGATATGGCTACACCTTC. Its translation: CATSDPRGRYGYTF.

This clone was seen once. The J gene is TRBJ2-2, the V gene TRBV19; possibly TRBD2 for D (5 bases). This CDR3 comprises 14 residues. Trimming took 3 bases from V and 11 from J, leaving 16 bases between them. CDR1 and CDR2 from the germline V gene are LNHDA and SQIVND (reference sequence). CDR3 region: CASSIGEMKRELFF. In DNA, the CDR3 is TGTGCCAGTAGTATCGGGGAGATGAAGCGCGAGCTGTTTTTT.

The V gene is TRBV30, the J gene TRBJ2-5, with a weak D call TRBD2 (6 bases). From germline, CDR1 is GTSNPN and CDR2 SVGIG (reference sequence). The CDR3 is 14 residues long. Trimming left V 2 bases short and J 4 bases short, with 14 bases between. The CDR3 region is CAWSLPGAGETQYF. The DNA for the CDR3 is TGTGCCTGGAGTCTCCCAGGAGCGGGAGAGACCCAGTACTTC. The full variable domain, completed using reference TRBV30 and TRBJ2-5, is SQTIHQWPATLVQPVGSPLSLECTVEGTSNPNLYWYRQAAGRGLQLLFYSVGIGQISSEVPQNLSASRPQDRQFILSSKKLLLSDSGFYLCAWSLPGAGETQYFGPGTRLLVL.

On this clone: Other nucleotide sequences in the sample specify the same CDR3. The chain employs TRBV3-1 (or the pseudogene TRBV3-2) and TRBJ2-1; a weak D match, TRBD2 (6 bases). Trimming took 4 bases from V and 7 from J, leaving 11 bases between them. Germline CDR1 is LGHDT and CDR2 is YNNKEL (reference sequence). The length of the CDR3 is 13 residues. The CDR3 is CASSLSGGNEQFF. Here the CDR3 DNA reads TGTGCCAGCAGCCTCAGTGGAGGGAATGAGCAGTTCTTC.

The chain carries TRBV19 and TRBJ1-1; TRBD1 might be the D (5 bases). The CDR3 extends over 14 amino acids. Trimming cost V 2 bases and J 5 bases, with 12 bases left between them. Per germline, CDR1 LNHDA and CDR2 SQIVND (reference sequence). CDR3 nucleotide sequence: TGTGCCAGTAGTATACAGCAGGGATGGACTGAAGCTTTCTTT. Translated: CASSIQQGWTEAFF.

This clone has a single count. This chain joins TRBV7-9 and TRBJ2-6, with 7 bases lining up with TRBD1. The CDR3 has 15 residues. The germline CDR1 and CDR2 sequences are SEHNR and FQNEAQ (reference sequence). V lost 5 bases, J lost 5 bases, and 6 bases stayed unmatched. CDR3 sequence (DNA): TGTGCCAGCAGCCCAGACAGGGCCCGGGCCAACGTCCTGACTTTC. Its translation: CASSPDRARANVLTF.

The V and J genes are TRBV4-2 and TRBJ1-2; perhaps TRBD1 as D (5 bases). The CDR3 runs 14 residues. Trimming pared 0 bases from V and 6 bases from J, leaving 11 bases between. The germline CDR1 and CDR2 sequences are LGHNA and YNFKEQ. CDR3 sequence reads: CASSQEVGENGYTF. CDR3 nucleotide sequence: TGTGCCAGCAGCCAAGAGGTAGGGGAGAATGGCTACACCTTC.

This sequence joins TRBV24-1 and TRBJ2-2; 9 nucleotides agree with TRBD1. The CDR3 runs 17 residues. With 7 bases clipped from V and 6 bases from J, the junction kept 14 bases outside the gene matches. Germline CDR1 and CDR2: KGHDR and SFDVKD. The CDR3 is CATRGLDRGPGPGELFF. The CDR3 DNA is TGTGCCACCAGGGGACTGGACAGGGGCCCTGGGCCCGGGGAGCTGTTTTTT.

This clone showed up just a few times. The rearrangement joins TRBV5-1 to TRBJ2-7; D is possibly TRBD2 (6 bases). In germline, CDR1 is SGHRS, CDR2 YFSETQ. V lost 0 bases and J lost 0, with 13 bases in between. The CDR3 loop spans 16 amino acids. The CDR3 nucleotides read TGCGCCAGCAGCTTGGAGGGAGGCAGGAACTCCTACGAGCAGTACTTC. Translating gives CASSLEGGRNSYEQYF.

This clone was detected a few times. This chain joins TRBV5-1 and TRBJ2-3, with 9 bases lining up with TRBD2. Germline-derived CDR1 and CDR2 are SGHRS and YFSETQ. The CDR3 contains 16 residues. V shed 9 bases and J 3 bases; nucleotides not matched to a gene: 14. The chain's CDR3 is CATASAAGGPTDTQYF. CDR3 in DNA: TGCGCCACAGCATCGGCGGCGGGAGGGCCGACAGATACGCAGTATTTT.

The V gene is TRBV6-1, the J gene TRBJ1-1, with D hard to call. Germline V gene data show CDR1 as MNHNS and CDR2 as SASEGT. Trimming removed 5 bases at V and 1 base at J, with 11 bases between. The CDR3 has 14 amino acids. In DNA, the CDR3 is TGTGCCAGCAGTTCCTCTACAGCGAACACTGAAGCTTTCTTT. Its protein product is CASSSSTANTEAFF.

CDR3 in amino acids: CASSPGTGKPYGYTF. CDR3 in DNA: TGTGCCAGCAGCCCCGGGACAGGGAAACCCTATGGCTACACCTTC. The V call is TRBV5-6, the J call TRBJ1-2; TRBD1 matches 9 bases. Germline trimming cut 4 bases from V and 4 bases from J; bases unmatched to any gene: 8. Germline V gene data show CDR1 as SGHDT and CDR2 as YYEEEE. The CDR3 has 15 residues. Complete variable domain (other parts from reference TRBV5-6 and TRBJ1-2): DAGVTQSPTHLIKTRGQQVTLRCSPKSGHDTVSWYQQALGQGPQFIFQYYEEEERQRGNFPDRFSGHQFPNYSSELNVNALLLGDSALYLCASSPGTGKPYGYTFGSGTRLTVV.

This clone was counted a single time. The CDR3 region is CASRGQAGAEAFF. CDR3 in DNA: TGTGCCTCACGGGGACAGGCCGGCGCTGAAGCTTTCTTT. The rearrangement joins TRBV6-4 to TRBJ1-1; 8 nucleotides align to TRBD1. Germline CDR1 and CDR2: MRHNA and SNTAGT. The CDR3 totals 13 residues. The V segment lost 11 bases and the J segment 6 bases; nucleotides outside the gene matches: 11.

The CDR3 region is CASSLASSDDIQYF. The CDR3, as DNA: TGTGCCAGCAGTTTAGCTTCAAGTGATGACATTCAGTACTTC. The rearrangement joins TRBV27 to TRBJ2-4; no firm D call. The V end lost 2 bases, the J end lost 8 bases, and 13 bases lay between the germline ends. The germline CDR1 and CDR2 sequences are MNHEY and SMNVEV (reference sequence). This CDR3 has 14 amino acids.

This sequence joins TRBV10-1 and TRBJ2-1, with TRBD1 matching 9 bases. Germline V lookup: CDR1 WNHNN, CDR2 SYGVQD (reference sequence). Losses at the gene ends were 7 bases for V and 7 bases for J; bases not matched to a gene: 14. This CDR3 is built from 16 residues. CDR3 amino acids: CASTDGRTGVWNEQFF. The CDR3 bases are TGCGCCAGCACAGATGGAAGGACAGGGGTTTGGAATGAGCAGTTCTTC.

The chain combines TRBV30 with TRBJ2-1; 8 bases align to TRBD2. The CDR3 extends over 14 amino acids. V was pared by 2 bases and J by 8 bases, with 8 bases of the junction left unmatched. Germline V gene data show CDR1 as GTSNPN and CDR2 as SVGIG (reference sequence). CDR3 loop: CAWSILAVGDEQFF. The CDR3 DNA is TGTGCCTGGAGTATACTAGCGGTTGGAGATGAGCAGTTCTTC.

The chain links TRBV5-5 to TRBJ2-3, with D possibly matching TRBD1 (6 bases). CDR1 is SGHKS, CDR2 YYEKEE, per germline (reference sequence). Trimming took off 2 bases at V and 6 bases at J, with 16 bases between the two ends. CDR3 length: 15 residues. The CDR3 is CASSFPGAGRDTQYF. The CDR3 nucleotides are TGTGCCAGCAGCTTTCCAGGGGCCGGGCGGGATACGCAGTATTTT.

The chain recombines TRBV5-5 with TRBJ1-4; TRBD1 matches at 7 bases. V lost 3 bases, J lost 8 bases, and 7 bases stayed unmatched. The V gene's germline CDR1 is SGHKS and CDR2 YYEKEE (reference sequence). The CDR3 covers 14 residues. CDR3 loop: CASSSLTGDEKLFF. As DNA, the CDR3 is TGTGCCAGCAGCTCCCTAACAGGGGACGAAAAACTGTTTTTT.

CDR3 in DNA: TGTGCCAGCAGTGTGGAGACAAGTGGCCACGAGCAGTACTTC. This codes for CASSVETSGHEQYF. The genes are TRBV2 and TRBJ2-7, with D unresolved. V was trimmed by 4 bases and J by 5 bases, leaving 15 bases between them. The CDR3 is 14 amino acids. CDR1 SNHLY and CDR2 FYNNEI come from the germline V gene.

To note about this clone: One junction end disagrees with the germline gene, perhaps due to a read error. V and J are TRBV6-5 and TRBJ1-5, with TRBD1 as a possible D gene (5 bases). CDR3 size: 15 residues. Germline lookup yields CDR1 MNHEY and CDR2 SVGAGI. CDR3 loop: CASSDSPNGAQPQHF. For the CDR3, the DNA is TGTGCCAGCAGTGACTCGCCCAACGGGGCTCAGCCCCAGCATTTT.